This T cell receptor beta chain is drawn from a study of blood T cell repertoires in COVID-19. The assay was immunoSEQ multiplex PCR, and TCRdb's table has in-frame clones only and misses some. Of tens of thousands of clones in the sample, 81% were seen once. CDR3 length: 14 residues. Germline V gene data show CDR1 as SGHDT and CDR2 as YYEEEE. The V end was cut by 6 bases, the J end by 6 bases, with 15 bases between. The rearrangement links TRBV5-6 to TRBJ2-2; no definite D call. The TCR originated in a woman aged 80 or older with COVID-19, enrolled during active disease. The specimen was peripheral blood. The CDR3 DNA is TGTGCCAGCACCCGGAACAGTATCGCCGGGGAGCTGTTTTTT. Translated: CASTRNSIAGELFF. The complete variable domain, with remaining parts taken from reference TRBV5-6 and TRBJ2-2, reads DAGVTQSPTHLIKTRGQQVTLRCSPKSGHDTVSWYQQALGQGPQFIFQYYEEEERQRGNFPDRFSGHQFPNYSSELNVNALLLGDSALYLCASTRNSIAGELFFGEGSRLTVL.